The 30 T cell receptor beta chains in this list originate from one sample, sequenced in a study of molecular identifiers for immune sequencing clone quantification. TCRdb reprocessed the PCR reads via MiXCR and lists one record per CDR3 protein. In the table there are nearly 55,000 distinct CDR3 sequences, around 34% of which are singletons. The sequenced material came from naive CD8+ T cells from blood, with Jurkat cell RNA spiked in. The subset is: FACS-sorted CD8+CD4-CCR7+CD45RA+ naive T cells. The receptors originated from a human donor in good health. Some libraries in this study had Jurkat cell RNA spiked in.

The genes are TRBV21-1 and TRBJ2-4; TRBD1 reflects the table's D call only, with no check against the DNA. TRBV21-1 has pseudogene status. This CDR3 is built from 17 residues. The CDR3 bases are TGTGCCAGCAGCAATGTATCTAGGGACAGGGTATTATACATTCAGTACTTC. Its protein product is CASSNVSRDRVLYIQYF.

V is TRBV3-1 and J is TRBJ2-4, with 7 bases matching TRBD2. Looked up from germline, CDR1 is LGHDT and CDR2 is YNNKEL (reference sequence). This CDR3 has 16 amino acids. J lost 0 bases, V lost 6 bases, and 8 bases had no gene match. The chain's CDR3 is CASRGRGEEAKNIQYF. In DNA, the CDR3 is TGTGCCAGCAGGGGACGGGGGGAGGAAGCCAAAAACATTCAGTACTTC.

The chain combines TRBV9 with TRBJ2-3, with D unclear. The length of the CDR3 is 12 residues. V was clipped by 3 bases and J by 6 bases, with 8 bases between them. CDR1 and CDR2 (germline): SGDLS, YYNGEE. DNA of the CDR3: TGTGCCAGCAGCGGGTCGGCGGATACGCAGTATTTT. It translates to CASSGSADTQYF.

Comments on this clonotype: Being one base from a much bigger clone, this may be a read error. The chain recombines TRBV5-6 with TRBJ2-7; D gene ambiguous. Germline lookup yields CDR1 SGHDT and CDR2 YYEEEE. The CDR3 is 13 amino acids. V dropped 4 bases and J dropped 3 bases, with 11 bases sitting between them. The CDR3: CASSLIYSYEQYF. The CDR3 DNA sequence: TGTGCCAGCAGCCTGATATACAGCTACGAGCAGTACTTC.

This clonotype appeared many times. An end of the junction differs from the germline gene, which may be a read error. This chain uses TRBV15 with TRBJ2-1; TRBD2 agrees at 13 bases. The CDR3 covers 14 residues. Germline-derived CDR1 and CDR2 are LNHNV and YYDKDF (reference sequence). The CDR3 nucleotides are TGTGCCACCAGCCCCGGGACTAGCGGGACCCGGCTCGCTTTC. This codes for CATSPGTSGTRLAF.

About this clonotype itself: A much larger clone lies one base from this, so it may be a read error. The chain joins TRBV14 to TRBJ2-7, with D unresolved. Germline values: CDR1 SGHDN, CDR2 FVKESK. The CDR3 loop spans 12 amino acids. V lost 3 bases and J lost 3, with 6 bases in between. The CDR3 DNA is TGTGCCAGCAGCCAGGGGAACTACGAGCAGTACTTC. Its protein product is CASSQGNYEQYF.

The CDR3: CASSVGASGSVTGELFF. CDR3 DNA sequence: TGTGCCAGCAGCGTGGGTGCTAGCGGGAGTGTCACCGGGGAGCTGTTTTTT. The V gene is TRBV9, the J gene TRBJ2-2, with 10 bases identical to TRBD2. From germline, CDR1 is SGDLS and CDR2 YYNGEE. CDR3 length: 17 residues. V shed 2 bases and J 4 bases; nucleotides not matched to a gene: 8.

The J gene is TRBJ1-5, the V gene TRBV29-1, with 9 bases aligning to TRBD1. CDR1 and CDR2 from the germline V gene are SQVTM and ANQGSEA. This CDR3 contains 13 residues. After removal of 8 bases from V and 5 bases from J, the junction contained 7 bases not matched to a gene. The CDR3 DNA reads TGCAGCCACGACAGGGGGATCGATCAGCCCCAGCATTTT. Amino acids: CSHDRGIDQPQHF.

This clonotype occurred once. A much bigger clone sits one base away, suggesting this may be a read error. This chain connects TRBV4-1 to TRBJ2-1, with 8 bases aligning to TRBD2. Germline CDR1 and CDR2: MGHRA and YSYEKL. The CDR3 is 16 residues long. In nucleotides, the CDR3 is TGCGCCAGCAGCCAATTCGGACTAGCTTCCTACAATGCGCAGTTCTTC. Translation gives CASSQFGLASYNAQFF.

The chain employs TRBV20-1 and TRBJ2-7, with D hard to call. CDR1 and CDR2 (germline): DFQATT, SNEGSKA (reference sequence). The CDR3 length is 13 residues. V lost 3 bases and J 0 bases, leaving 9 bases between the germline ends. The CDR3 region has the DNA TGCAGTGCTAGCCGGGCCGGCTCCTACGAGCAGTACTTC. Translated, it gives CSASRAGSYEQYF.

The genes are TRBV27 and TRBJ2-3; perhaps TRBD2 as D (6 bases). Trimming removed 6 bases from V and 0 bases from J, with 19 bases in between. The CDR3 extends over 17 amino acids. CDR1 and CDR2 (germline): MNHEY, SMNVEV (reference sequence). In DNA form, the CDR3 reads TGTGCCAGCAGCCCATCCCGGGGGACTTACAGCACAGATACGCAGTATTTT. Translating gives CASSPSRGTYSTDTQYF.

This clonotype was observed a few times. The chain joins TRBV6-2 or TRBV6-3 to TRBJ2-7, with D possibly matching TRBD1 (6 bases). The CDR3 has 17 residues. V was clipped by 5 bases and J by 0 bases, with 20 bases between them. Germline V gene data show CDR1 as MNHEY and CDR2 as SVGEGT. CDR3 bases: TGTGCCAGCAGTACGCCGGAAATCAGGGGTCCCTCCTACGAGCAGTACTTC. It translates to CASSTPEIRGPSYEQYF.

This clonotype was seen more than once but under ten times. The V gene is TRBV27, the J gene TRBJ2-3; 8 bases map to TRBD2. The CDR3 runs to 14 residues. Germline-derived CDR1 and CDR2 are MNHEY and SMNVEV (reference sequence). V lost 7 bases and J lost 4; bases outside the gene matches: 7. The CDR3 loop is CASTHGRAADTQYF. In DNA form, the CDR3 reads TGTGCCAGCACCCACGGGAGGGCCGCAGATACGCAGTATTTT.

This clonotype was detected ten times or more. The chain joins TRBV27 to TRBJ2-7; no reliable D call. V lost 7 bases and J 1 base, leaving 11 bases between the germline ends. This CDR3 comprises 13 residues. Germline CDR1 and CDR2: MNHEY and SMNVEV (reference sequence). The CDR3 protein is CASTSAWSYEQYF. DNA for the CDR3: TGTGCCAGCACTTCGGCCTGGTCCTACGAGCAGTACTTC.

Of note for this clonotype: It may be a read error: a sequence one base away is much more abundant. The CDR3: CASSGTSGRSPGELVF. The CDR3 bases are TGTGCCAGCAGCGGGACTAGCGGGAGATCGCCCGGGGAGCTGGTTTTT. J is TRBJ2-2 and V is TRBV7-2, with TRBD2 matching over 14 bases. Germline assignment: CDR1 SGHTA and CDR2 FQGNSA. The CDR3 sequence is 16 residues long. Complete variable domain (other parts from reference TRBV7-2 and TRBJ2-2): GAGVSQSPSNKVTEKGKDVELRCDPISGHTALYWYRQSLGQGLEFLIYFQGNSAPDKSGLPSDRFSAERTGGSVSTLTIQRTQQEDSAVYLCASSGTSGRSPGELVFGEGSRLTVL.

Only a few counts were recorded for this clonotype. J is TRBJ1-5 and V is TRBV5-6, with D unclear. Trimming removed 3 bases at V and 5 bases at J, with 9 bases between. This CDR3 comprises 13 residues. Per the germline V gene, CDR1 is SGHDT and CDR2 is YYEEEE. The CDR3 sequence is CASSSGTDQPQHF. CDR3 bases: TGTGCCAGCAGCTCGGGTACGGATCAGCCCCAGCATTTT.

To note about this clonotype: Germline is not matched at one junction end, which may reflect a read error. The CDR3 protein is CASSAPWAAVYELYF. CDR3 bases: TGTGCCAGCAGCGCTCCCTGGGCGGCAGTCTACGAGCTGTACTTC. This chain connects TRBV3-1 to TRBJ2-7; D not certain. Germline CDR1 is LGHDT and CDR2 is YNNKEL (reference sequence). The CDR3 totals 15 residues.

This chain uses TRBV5-6 with TRBJ2-7; 7 bases are a match to TRBD1. The CDR3 is 14 amino acids. Germline lookup yields CDR1 SGHDT and CDR2 YYEEEE. The V gene end was trimmed by 4 bases and the J gene end by 3 bases; junction bases not matched to a gene: 7. The CDR3 spells CASSPGTDYYEQYF. The DNA of the CDR3 is TGTGCCAGCAGCCCCGGGACAGATTACTACGAGCAGTACTTC.

The V call is TRBV5-6, the J call TRBJ1-1; D is perhaps TRBD1 (6 bases). The V gene's germline CDR1 is SGHDT and CDR2 YYEEEE. Trimming removed 0 bases from V and 0 bases from J, with 12 bases in between. The CDR3 loop spans 16 amino acids. In DNA form, the CDR3 reads TGTGCCAGCAGCTTGGGGTTTGGGGGCATGAACACTGAAGCTTTCTTT. This encodes CASSLGFGGMNTEAFF. The variable domain in full, with the rest retrieved from reference TRBV5-6 and TRBJ1-1, is DAGVTQSPTHLIKTRGQQVTLRCSPKSGHDTVSWYQQALGQGPQFIFQYYEEEERQRGNFPDRFSGHQFPNYSSELNVNALLLGDSALYLCASSLGFGGMNTEAFFGQGTRLTVV.

This clonotype has only a few counts. This chain connects TRBV7-9 to TRBJ1-1; D unclear. The length of the CDR3 is 13 residues. Germline CDR1 SEHNR, CDR2 FQNEAQ (reference sequence). Trimming pared 5 bases from V and 0 bases from J, leaving 7 bases between. The CDR3 is CASSNPMNTEAFF. CDR3 in DNA: TGTGCCAGCAGCAACCCCATGAACACTGAAGCTTTCTTT.

As for this clonotype: This may be a read error: a much more frequent sequence differs by one nucleotide. The genes are TRBV4-3 and TRBJ1-1; the D is unclear. This CDR3 comprises 15 residues. The germline V gene encodes CDR1 LGHNA and CDR2 YSLEER. DNA for the CDR3: TGCGCCAGCAGCCAAGGAGTCATCTATTACACTCAAGCTTTCTTT. It yields the protein CASSQGVIYYTQAFF.

This clonotype has just one count. As DNA, the CDR3 is TGTGCCAGCAGCTCCCCGAGTGGGCACCTGAATGAAAAACTGTTTTTT. Protein product: CASSSPSGHLNEKLFF. V gene TRBV9 combines with J gene TRBJ1-4; D not resolved. CDR1 is SGDLS, CDR2 YYNGEE, per germline. Trimming shortened V by 4 bases and J by 5 bases, and 18 bases separated the two germline ends. The CDR3 has 16 amino acids.

Of note for this clonotype: A read error may explain this, as a much larger clone is one base away. The chain recombines TRBV19 with TRBJ2-5; a weak D match, TRBD2 (6 bases). V lost 5 bases and J 2 bases, leaving 15 bases between the germline ends. The germline V gene has CDR1 LNHDA and CDR2 SQIVND (reference sequence). The CDR3 loop spans 15 amino acids. CDR3 sequence reads: CASSPPRDFQETQYF. The CDR3 DNA is TGTGCCAGTAGTCCTCCGAGGGACTTTCAAGAGACCCAGTACTTC. The complete variable domain, with remaining parts taken from reference TRBV19 and TRBJ2-5, reads DGGITQSPKYLFRKEGQNVTLSCEQNLNHDAMYWYRQDPGQGLRLIYYSQIVNDFQKGDIAEGYSVSREKKESFPLTVTSAQKNPTAFYLCASSPPRDFQETQYFGPGTRLLVL.

Regarding this clonotype: The germline gene is not matched at one end of the junction; a read error may be the cause. The chain carries TRBV12-3 or TRBV12-4 and TRBJ2-5; no firm D call. This CDR3 contains 15 residues. As DNA, the CDR3 is TGTGCCAGCAGGTTAGAATCGCAGGTGAAGGCGACCCAGTACTTC. As protein: CASRLESQVKATQYF.

Concerning this clonotype: Here the CDR3 omits its conserved ending phenylalanine or tryptophan, so a read error is the likely source. The rearrangement uses TRBV4-1 and TRBJ1-1, with D perhaps matching TRBD1 (6 bases). The CDR3 length is 15 residues. CDR1 MGHRA and CDR2 YSYEKL come from the germline V gene. The ends were cut back, 0 bases at V and 5 bases at J, with 13 bases in the middle. The CDR3 region has the DNA TGCGCCAGCAGCCAAGATCTACAGGGTATTACTGAAGCTTTCATT. Protein sequence: CASSQDLQGITEAFI.

This chain connects TRBV11-2 to TRBJ2-3; D is unclear. The CDR3 totals 13 residues. V lost 0 bases and J 6 bases, leaving 7 bases between the germline ends. Germline CDR1 SGHAT, CDR2 FQNNGV. The CDR3, as DNA: TGTGCCAGCAGCTTAGATTTACCCGATACGCAGTATTTT. Encoded protein: CASSLDLPDTQYF.

This clonotype was observed at least ten times. Written as DNA, the CDR3 is TGTGCCAGCAGCTCGTCCCGGGACTGGGTTGGTCAGCCCCAGCATTTT. It yields the protein CASSSSRDWVGQPQHF. The chain has TRBV5-6 and TRBJ1-5; maybe TRBD1 (5 bases). The V gene's germline CDR1 is SGHDT and CDR2 YYEEEE. Trimming shortened V by 3 bases and J by 6 bases, and 19 bases separated the two germline ends. This CDR3 has 16 residues.

V is TRBV4-2 and J is TRBJ2-7, with 14 bases lining up with TRBD2. Trimming took 5 bases from V and 2 from J; bases not matched to a gene: 8. This CDR3 contains 17 residues. Germline V CDR1 and CDR2: LGHNA, YNFKEQ. CDR3 in amino acids: CASSLTGTSGGTYEQYF. CDR3 coding DNA: TGTGCCAGCAGCTTAACCGGGACTAGCGGGGGCACCTACGAGCAGTACTTC.

A few counts support this clonotype. The V call is TRBV19, the J call TRBJ1-1, with unresolved D. Germline CDR1 reads LNHDA; CDR2 reads SQIVND (reference sequence). CDR3 length equals 13 residues. The V gene lost 3 bases and the J gene lost 1 base, with 6 bases spanning the gap. The CDR3 loop reads CASSIGPNTEAFF. The CDR3 DNA reads TGTGCCAGTAGTATTGGTCCGAACACTGAAGCTTTCTTT.

This clonotype has more than one count but fewer than ten. A much more abundant neighbour one base away suggests this may be a read error. The chain uses TRBV13 and TRBJ2-7; D is perhaps TRBD1 (5 bases). V lost 5 bases, J lost 2 bases, and 7 bases lay in between. The germline gives CDR1 PRHDT, CDR2 FYEKMQ (reference sequence). This CDR3 is 12 amino acids long. The CDR3 DNA is TGTGCCAGCAGCATGGGGCCCTACGAGCAGTACTTC. Translation gives CASSMGPYEQYF. Looking up the rest from reference TRBV13 and TRBJ2-7 gives the full variable domain: AAGVIQSPRHLIKEKRETATLKCYPIPRHDTVYWYQQGPGQDPQFLISFYEKMQSDKGSIPDRFSAQQFSDYHSELNMSSLELGDSALYFCASSMGPYEQYFGPGTRLTVT.